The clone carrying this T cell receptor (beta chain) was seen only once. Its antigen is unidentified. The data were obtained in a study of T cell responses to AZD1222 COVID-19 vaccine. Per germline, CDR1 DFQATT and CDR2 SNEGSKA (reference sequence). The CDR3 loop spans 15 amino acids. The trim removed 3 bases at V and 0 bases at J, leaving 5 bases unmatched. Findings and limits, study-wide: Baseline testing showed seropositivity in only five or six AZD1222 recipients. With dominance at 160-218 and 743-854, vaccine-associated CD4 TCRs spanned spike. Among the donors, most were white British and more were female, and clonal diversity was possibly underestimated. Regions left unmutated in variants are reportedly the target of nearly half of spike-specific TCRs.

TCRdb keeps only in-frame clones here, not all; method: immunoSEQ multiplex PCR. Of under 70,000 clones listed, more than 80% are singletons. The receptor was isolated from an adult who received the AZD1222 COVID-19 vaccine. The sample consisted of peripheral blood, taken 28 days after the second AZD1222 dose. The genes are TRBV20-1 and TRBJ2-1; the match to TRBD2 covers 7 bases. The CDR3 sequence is CSASRTRGSYNEQFF. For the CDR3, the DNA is TGCAGTGCTAGTCGGACTAGAGGCTCCTACAATGAGCAGTTCTTC.